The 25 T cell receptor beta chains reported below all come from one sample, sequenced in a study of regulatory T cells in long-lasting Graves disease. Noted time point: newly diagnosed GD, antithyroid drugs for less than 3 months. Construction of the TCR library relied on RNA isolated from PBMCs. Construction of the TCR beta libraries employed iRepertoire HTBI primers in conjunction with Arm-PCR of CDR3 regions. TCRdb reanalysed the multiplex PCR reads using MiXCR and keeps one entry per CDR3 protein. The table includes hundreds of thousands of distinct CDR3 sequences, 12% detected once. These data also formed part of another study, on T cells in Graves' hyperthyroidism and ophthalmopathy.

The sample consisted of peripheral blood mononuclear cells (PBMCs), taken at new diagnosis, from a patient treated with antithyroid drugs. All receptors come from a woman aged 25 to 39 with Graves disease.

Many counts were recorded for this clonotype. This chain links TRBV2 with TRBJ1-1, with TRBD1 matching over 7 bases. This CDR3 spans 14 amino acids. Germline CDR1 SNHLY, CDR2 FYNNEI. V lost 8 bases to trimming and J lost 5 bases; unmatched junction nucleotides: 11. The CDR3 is CASDGRGQRTEAFF. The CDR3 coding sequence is TGTGCCAGCGATGGGAGGGGGCAGAGAACTGAAGCTTTCTTT.

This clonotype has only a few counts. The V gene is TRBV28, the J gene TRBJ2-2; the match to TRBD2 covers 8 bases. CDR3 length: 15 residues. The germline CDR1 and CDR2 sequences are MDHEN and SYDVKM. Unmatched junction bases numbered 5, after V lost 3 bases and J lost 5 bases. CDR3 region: CASSFSGSGTGELFF. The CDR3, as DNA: TGTGCCAGCAGTTTCAGCGGGAGCGGTACCGGGGAGCTGTTTTTT.

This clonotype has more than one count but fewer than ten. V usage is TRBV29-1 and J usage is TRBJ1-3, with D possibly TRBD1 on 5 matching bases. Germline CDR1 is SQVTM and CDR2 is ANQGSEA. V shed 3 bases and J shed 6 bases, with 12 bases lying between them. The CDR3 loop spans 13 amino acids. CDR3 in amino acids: CSVDQGGKNTIYF. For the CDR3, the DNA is TGCAGCGTTGACCAGGGCGGCAAAAACACCATATATTTT.

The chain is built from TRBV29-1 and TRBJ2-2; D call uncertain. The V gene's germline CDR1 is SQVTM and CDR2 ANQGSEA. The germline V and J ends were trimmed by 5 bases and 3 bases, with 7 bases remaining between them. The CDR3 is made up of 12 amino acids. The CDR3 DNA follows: TGCAGCGTTCGTTTGGACACCGGGGAGCTGTTTTTT. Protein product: CSVRLDTGELFF.

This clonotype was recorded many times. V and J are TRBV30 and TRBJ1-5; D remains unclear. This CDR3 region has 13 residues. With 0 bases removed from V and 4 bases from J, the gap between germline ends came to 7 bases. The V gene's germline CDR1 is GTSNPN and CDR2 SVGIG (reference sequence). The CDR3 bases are TGTGCCTGGAGTGTACACCTAAATCAGCCCCAGCATTTT. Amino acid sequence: CAWSVHLNQPQHF. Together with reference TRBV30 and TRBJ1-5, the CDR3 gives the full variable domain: SQTIHQWPATLVQPVGSPLSLECTVEGTSNPNLYWYRQAAGRGLQLLFYSVGIGQISSEVPQNLSASRPQDRQFILSSKKLLLSDSGFYLCAWSVHLNQPQHFGDGTRLSIL.

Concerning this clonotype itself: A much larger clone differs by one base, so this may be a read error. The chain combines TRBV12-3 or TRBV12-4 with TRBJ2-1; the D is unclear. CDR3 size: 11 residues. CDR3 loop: CASSFTYEQSF. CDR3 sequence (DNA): TGTGCCAGCAGTTTTACCTATGAGCAGTCCTTC.

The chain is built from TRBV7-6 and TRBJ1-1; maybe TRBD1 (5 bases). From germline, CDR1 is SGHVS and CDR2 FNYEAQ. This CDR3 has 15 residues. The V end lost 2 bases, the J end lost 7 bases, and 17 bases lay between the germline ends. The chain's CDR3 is CASSLTGSGRVEAFF. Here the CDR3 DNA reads TGTGCCAGCAGCTTAACAGGTTCGGGACGAGTTGAAGCTTTCTTT.

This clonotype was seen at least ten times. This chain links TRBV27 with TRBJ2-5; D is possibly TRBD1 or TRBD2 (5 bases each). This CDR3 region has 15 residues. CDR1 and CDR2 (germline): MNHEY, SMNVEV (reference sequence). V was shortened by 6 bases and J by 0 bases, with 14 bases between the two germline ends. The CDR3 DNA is TGTGCCAGCAGCGTGGTACGGGGACACCAAGAGACCCAGTACTTC. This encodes CASSVVRGHQETQYF.

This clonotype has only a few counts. CDR3 sequence reads: CATSRDEWVNTEAFF. The DNA for the CDR3 is TGTGCCACCAGCAGAGATGAATGGGTGAACACTGAAGCTTTCTTT. The chain employs TRBV15 and TRBJ1-1; D is unresolved. Germline loops: CDR1 LNHNV, CDR2 YYDKDF (reference sequence). The CDR3 has 15 residues. Trimming took off 0 bases at V and 0 bases at J, with 8 bases between the two ends. The variable domain in full, completed from reference TRBV15 and TRBJ1-1, reads DAMVIQNPRYQVTQFGKPVTLSCSQTLNHNVMYWYQQKSSQAPKLLFHYYDKDFNNEADTPDNFQSRRPNTSFCFLDIRSPGLGDTAMYLCATSRDEWVNTEAFFGQGTRLTVV.

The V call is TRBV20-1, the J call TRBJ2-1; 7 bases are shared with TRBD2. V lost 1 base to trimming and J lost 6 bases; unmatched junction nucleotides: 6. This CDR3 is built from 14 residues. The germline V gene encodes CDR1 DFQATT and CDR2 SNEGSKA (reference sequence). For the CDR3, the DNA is TGCAGTGCTAGAGTGGCGGGAGTAAGCAATGAGCAGTTCTTC. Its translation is CSARVAGVSNEQFF.

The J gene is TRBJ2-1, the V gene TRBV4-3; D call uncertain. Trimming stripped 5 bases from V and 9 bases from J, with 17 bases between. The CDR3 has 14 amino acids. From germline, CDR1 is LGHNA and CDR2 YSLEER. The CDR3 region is CASSDCLRSCEQFF. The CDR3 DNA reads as TGCGCCAGCAGCGATTGTCTCCGGAGCTGTGAGCAGTTCTTC.

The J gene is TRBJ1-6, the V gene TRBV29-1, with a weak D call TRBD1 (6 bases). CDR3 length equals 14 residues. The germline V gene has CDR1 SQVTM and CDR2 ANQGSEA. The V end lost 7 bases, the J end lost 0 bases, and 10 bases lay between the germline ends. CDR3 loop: CSAKGGSYNSPLHF. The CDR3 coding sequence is TGCAGCGCAAAAGGGGGCTCCTATAATTCACCCCTCCACTTT.

CDR3 nucleotides: TGTGCCAGCAGCGCCTGGGGGGGCTACACCTTC. Amino acid sequence: CASSAWGGYTF. V usage is TRBV5-6 and J usage is TRBJ1-2, with D possibly matching TRBD1 (5 bases). Per the germline V gene, CDR1 is SGHDT and CDR2 is YYEEEE. The V gene lost 4 bases and the J gene lost 8 bases, with 9 bases spanning the gap. This CDR3 spans 11 amino acids. Looking up the rest from reference TRBV5-6 and TRBJ1-2 gives the full variable domain: DAGVTQSPTHLIKTRGQQVTLRCSPKSGHDTVSWYQQALGQGPQFIFQYYEEEERQRGNFPDRFSGHQFPNYSSELNVNALLLGDSALYLCASSAWGGYTFGSGTRLTVV.

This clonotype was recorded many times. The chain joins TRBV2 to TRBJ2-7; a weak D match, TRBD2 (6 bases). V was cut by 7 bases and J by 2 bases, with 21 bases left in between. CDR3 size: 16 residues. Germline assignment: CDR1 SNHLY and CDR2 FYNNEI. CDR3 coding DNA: TGTGCCAGCACCATTCCAAGCGGGTCTAGAACCTACGAGCAGTACTTC. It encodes CASTIPSGSRTYEQYF.

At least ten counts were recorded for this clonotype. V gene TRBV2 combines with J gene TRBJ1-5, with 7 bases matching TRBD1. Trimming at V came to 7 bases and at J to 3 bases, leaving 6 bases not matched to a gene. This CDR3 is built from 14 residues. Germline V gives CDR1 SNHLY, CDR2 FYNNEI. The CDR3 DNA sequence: TGTGCCAGCAAGCGACAGGGATCCAATCAGCCCCAGCATTTT. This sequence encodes CASKRQGSNQPQHF.

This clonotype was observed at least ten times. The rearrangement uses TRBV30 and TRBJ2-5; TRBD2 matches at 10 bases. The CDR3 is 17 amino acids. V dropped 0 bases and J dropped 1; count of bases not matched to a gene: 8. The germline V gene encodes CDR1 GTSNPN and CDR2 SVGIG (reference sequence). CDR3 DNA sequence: TGTGCCTGGAGTGTATGGAGACTAGCGGGCGGCCAAGAGACCCAGTACTTC. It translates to CAWSVWRLAGGQETQYF.

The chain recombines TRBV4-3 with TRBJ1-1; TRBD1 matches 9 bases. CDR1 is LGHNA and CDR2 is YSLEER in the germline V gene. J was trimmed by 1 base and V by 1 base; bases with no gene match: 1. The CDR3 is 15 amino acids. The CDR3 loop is CASSQAGQGNTEAFF. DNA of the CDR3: TGCGCCAGCAGCCAAGCGGGACAGGGGAACACTGAAGCTTTCTTT.

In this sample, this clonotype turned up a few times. The CDR3 DNA is TGTGCCAGCTCACCACCTAGCGGGAGTTTCTACAATGAGCAGTTCTTC. It encodes CASSPPSGSFYNEQFF. This chain connects TRBV18 to TRBJ2-1; 9 bases map to TRBD2. The germline V gene has CDR1 KGHSH and CDR2 LQKENI. The CDR3 is 16 residues long. Trimming removed 0 bases from V and 3 bases from J; junction bases left unmatched: 3.

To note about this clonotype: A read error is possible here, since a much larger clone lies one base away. DNA for the CDR3: TGTGCCAGCAGTGGCTACAGGGCTGCCTACGAGCAGTACTTC. Amino acids: CASSGYRAAYEQYF. The gene calls are TRBV28 and TRBJ2-7; a weak D match, TRBD1 (6 bases). Trimming removed 5 bases at V and 2 bases at J, with 13 bases between. The CDR3 has 14 amino acids. The germline V gene encodes CDR1 MDHEN and CDR2 SYDVKM.

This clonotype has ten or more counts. CDR3 sequence (DNA): TGTGCCAGCAGCCTGACGGCAGCTTTAAAATCCTCTGGAAACACCATATATTTT. This translates into CASSLTAALKSSGNTIYF. The J gene is TRBJ1-3, the V gene TRBV5-5; D unclear. V dropped 4 bases and J dropped 0 bases, with 20 bases sitting between them. Per the germline V gene, CDR1 is SGHKS and CDR2 is YYEKEE (reference sequence). The CDR3 totals 18 residues.

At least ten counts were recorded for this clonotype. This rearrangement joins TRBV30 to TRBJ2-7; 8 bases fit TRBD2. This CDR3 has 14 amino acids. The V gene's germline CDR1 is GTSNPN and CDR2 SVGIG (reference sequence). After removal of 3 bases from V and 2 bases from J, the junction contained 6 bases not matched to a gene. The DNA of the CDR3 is TGTGCCTGGAGAGAGCGGGAGTGGACCTACGAGCAGTACTTC. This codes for CAWREREWTYEQYF.

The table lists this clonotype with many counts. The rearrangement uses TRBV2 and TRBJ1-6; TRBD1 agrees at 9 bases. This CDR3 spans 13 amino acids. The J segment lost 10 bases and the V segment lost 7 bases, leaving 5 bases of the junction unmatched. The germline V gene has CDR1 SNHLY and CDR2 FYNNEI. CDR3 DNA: TGTGCCAGCAACAGGGGGCAAGGCTCACCCCTCCACTTT. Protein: CASNRGQGSPLHF. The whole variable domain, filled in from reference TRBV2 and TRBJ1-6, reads EPEVTQTPSHQVTQMGQEVILRCVPISNHLYFYWYRQILGQKVEFLVSFYNNEISEKSEIFDDQFSVERPDGSNFTLKIRSTKLEDSAMYFCASNRGQGSPLHFGNGTRLTVT.

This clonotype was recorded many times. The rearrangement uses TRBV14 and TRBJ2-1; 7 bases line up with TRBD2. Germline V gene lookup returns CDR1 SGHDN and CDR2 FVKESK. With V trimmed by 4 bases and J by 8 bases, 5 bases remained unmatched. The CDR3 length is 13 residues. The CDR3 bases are TGTGCCAGCAGCCGCACTAGCGTGGATGAGCAGTTCTTC. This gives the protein CASSRTSVDEQFF. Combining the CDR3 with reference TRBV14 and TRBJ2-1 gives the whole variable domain EAGVTQFPSHSVIEKGQTVTLRCDPISGHDNLYWYRRVMGKEIKFLLHFVKESKQDESGMPNNRFLAERTGGTYSTLKVQPAELEDSGVYFCASSRTSVDEQFFGPGTRLTVL.

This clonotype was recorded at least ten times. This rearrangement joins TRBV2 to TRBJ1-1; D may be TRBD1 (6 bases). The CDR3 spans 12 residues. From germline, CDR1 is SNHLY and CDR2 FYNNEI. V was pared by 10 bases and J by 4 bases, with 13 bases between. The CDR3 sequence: CATKQGGTEAFF. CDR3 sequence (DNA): TGTGCCACAAAACAGGGCGGCACTGAAGCTTTCTTT.

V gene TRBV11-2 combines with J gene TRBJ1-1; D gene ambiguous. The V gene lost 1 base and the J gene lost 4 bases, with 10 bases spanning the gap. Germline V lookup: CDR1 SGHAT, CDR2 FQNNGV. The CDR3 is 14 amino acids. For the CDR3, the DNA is TGTGCCAGCAGCTTAGTGGGGATGTCCACTGAAGCTTTCTTT. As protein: CASSLVGMSTEAFF.